In its sample, the clone carrying this TCR beta chain was seen many times. Its antigen is still unknown. Construction of TCR beta libraries was performed using quantitative 5'-RACE with molecular barcodes. Using its own MiXCR run on the 5' RACE reads, TCRdb lists one record per CDR3 protein. There are approximately 200,000 distinct CDR3 sequences in the sample; 10% to 15% occur only once, and 9.5% to 12% lies in the top ten. These data come from a study of CD8 T cells in ankylosing spondylitis. Study results and caveats: A TCR beta motif of eight or nine highly homologous variants seemed to mark ankylosing spondylitis blood.

The CDR3 is 14 residues long. Germline V gene sequence: CDR1 SGHAT, CDR2 FQNNGV. Trimming took 5 bases from V and 9 from J, leaving 14 bases between them. The clonotype originates from a female donor with ankylosing spondylitis or in good health (not recorded which). Sequences were obtained from blood, either unsorted or a sorted T cell fraction (not recorded which). This chain connects TRBV11-2 to TRBJ1-6; possibly TRBD1 for D (5 bases). CDR3 sequence reads: CASSLRVLGSPLHF. The DNA for the CDR3 is TGTGCCAGCAGCCTCAGGGTGCTGGGTTCACCCCTCCACTTT. The whole variable domain, remainder taken from reference TRBV11-2 and TRBJ1-6, is EAGVAQSPRYKIIEKRQSVAFWCNPISGHATLYWYQQILGQGPKLLIQFQNNGVVDDSQLPKDRFSAERLKGVDSTLKIQPAKLEDSAVYLCASSLRVLGSPLHFGNGTRLTVT.